Sequencing of this T cell receptor (beta chain) was carried out in a study of blood T cell repertoires in COVID-19. In the study overall: The study drew acute and convalescent COVID-19 samples from the United States, Italy and Spain.

Generated by immunoSEQ multiplex PCR, the TCRdb table keeps only in-frame clones and is missing some. The sample consists of approximately 280,000 clones, approximately 84% of them appearing once. The V end lost 0 bases, the J end lost 5 bases, and 8 bases lay between the germline ends. CDR1 is SGHNT, CDR2 YYREEE, per germline (reference sequence). The CDR3 contains 13 residues. Input material: peripheral blood. The TCR comes from a young woman who had recovered from COVID-19. The rearrangement links TRBV5-4 to TRBJ1-2; D remains ambiguous. The CDR3 coding sequence is TGTGCCAGCAGCTTGGATGCGGCGTATGGCTACACCTTC. Its protein is CASSLDAAYGYTF. The variable domain in full, completed from reference TRBV5-4 and TRBJ1-2, reads ETGVTQSPTHLIKTRGQQVTLRCSSQSGHNTVSWYQQALGQGPQFIFQYYREEENGRGNFPPRFSGLQFPNYSSELNVNALELDDSALYLCASSLDAAYGYTFGSGTRLTVV.